The sequence of this TCR beta chain was determined in a study of T-cell reconstitution after alpha-beta-depleted transplantation in children. Details on this clonotype: What it binds is not known.

The study's findings and limits: Several hundred rapidly expanded clones from non-depleted graft cells reportedly supplied alpha-beta T cells about two months post-transplant.

Using unique molecular identifiers, the investigators prepared the TCRbeta library. TCRdb used MiXCR to reprocess the PCR reads, holding one entry per CDR3 protein. The sample has 300,000 or so distinct CDR3 sequences; around 25% are singletons. J lost 6 bases, V lost 3 bases, and 12 bases had no gene match. The CDR3 sequence is 15 residues long. Germline V CDR1 and CDR2: DFQATT, SNEGSKA (reference sequence). This chain uses TRBV20-1 with TRBJ2-7; TRBD1 matches 9 bases. The source of this sequence is a male patient under 18 who had a stem cell transplant for acute lymphoblastic leukemia, so the T cells may come from the graft donor. The source was PBMCs, mostly from graft donor cells, collected 180 days after TCRalphabeta/CD19-depleted stem cell transplant. CDR3 loop: CSARRPGTGKGEQYF. The CDR3 DNA follows: TGCAGTGCTAGGCGGCCCGGGACAGGGAAAGGCGAGCAGTACTTC.